This paragraph covers one T cell receptor (beta chain) sequence. Participants spanned ages about 18 to 95 years and resided in 24 US areas. Cohorts were determined from participant-reported clinical history. The data stem from a study of blood T cell repertoires in COVID-19. Study as a whole: The study drew acute and convalescent COVID-19 samples from the United States, Italy and Spain.

Germline V lookup: CDR1 SGHVS, CDR2 FNYEAQ. After removal of 0 bases from V and 4 bases from J, the junction contained 7 bases not matched to a gene. The CDR3 runs to 16 residues. In the original processing: The assay estimated nucleated cells by amplifying reference gene primers. Libraries were prepared by immunoSEQ multiplex PCR; TCRdb keeps only in-frame clonotypes and omits some of them. The D gene and trimming were derived from the DNA, and the V and J assignments and clone size from that table. The table lists about 210,000 clones, around 86% of them singletons. Specimen: PBMCs or T cells enriched from blood (not recorded which). This TCR was sampled from a woman aged 45-59 years with acute COVID-19. V usage is TRBV7-6 and J usage is TRBJ2-7; TRBD2 agrees at 9 bases. In DNA form, the CDR3 reads TGTGCCAGCAGCTTAGCCGGCGCGGGGGGGCCGTACGAGCAGTACTTC. Translating it yields CASSLAGAGGPYEQYF. Based on the CDR3 plus reference TRBV7-6 and TRBJ2-7, the full variable domain is GAGVSQSPRYKVTKRGQDVALRCDPISGHVSLYWYRQALGQGPEFLTYFNYEAQQDKSGLPNDRFSAERPEGSISTLTIQRTEQRDSAMYRCASSLAGAGGPYEQYFGPGTRLTVT.